This T cell receptor beta chain was captured by sequencing in a study of identical twins. Comment on this clonotype: The antigen is unknown.

General study results and limits: Out-of-frame alpha sequences shared between twins exhibited an excess of low generation probability.

Per germline, CDR1 SGHRS and CDR2 YFSETQ. The CDR3 runs 14 residues. TCRdb re-derived calls from the 5' RACE reads in MiXCR, one entry per CDR3 protein. The sample holds 1.5 million to 2 million distinct CDR3 sequences, 32% seen once. Sequenced sample: cord blood. The chain joins TRBV5-1 to TRBJ2-1, with D possibly being TRBD2 (6 bases). The end of the DNA fits TRBJ2-7 better, so the J call may be wrong. This receptor was taken from a newborn girl in good health. CDR3 sequence (DNA): TGCGCCAGCAGCACCGGGAGCTCCTACAATGAGCAGTACTTC. Protein product: CASSTGSSYNEQYF.